The count of the clone carrying this T cell receptor (beta chain) is one. The sample comes from a study of blood T cell repertoires in COVID-19. As for the study in general: The origin of the acute and convalescent COVID-19 samples was the United States, Italy and Spain.

TCRdb keeps only in-frame clones here, not all; method: immunoSEQ multiplex PCR. The repertoire holds 360,000 or so clones, about four fifths seen once, with around 5.1% in the top ten. V was pared by 4 bases and J by 0 bases, with 13 bases between. Germline lookup yields CDR1 KGHSH and CDR2 LQKENI. The CDR3 totals 17 residues. In terms of age and location, participants ranged from about 18 to 89 years and lived in fewer than 30 US areas. Participants' own reports of clinical history determined their cohort assignment. This chain connects TRBV18 to TRBJ1-6; D possibly corresponds to TRBD1 (5 bases). This clonotype was sampled from a woman in her fifties or sixties who had recovered from COVID-19. Sequences were obtained from PBMCs or T cells enriched from blood (not recorded which). In nucleotides, the CDR3 is TGTGCCAGCTCACAGAACACAGGAAGCTCCTATAATTCACCCCTCCACTTT. Translation gives CASSQNTGSSYNSPLHF.